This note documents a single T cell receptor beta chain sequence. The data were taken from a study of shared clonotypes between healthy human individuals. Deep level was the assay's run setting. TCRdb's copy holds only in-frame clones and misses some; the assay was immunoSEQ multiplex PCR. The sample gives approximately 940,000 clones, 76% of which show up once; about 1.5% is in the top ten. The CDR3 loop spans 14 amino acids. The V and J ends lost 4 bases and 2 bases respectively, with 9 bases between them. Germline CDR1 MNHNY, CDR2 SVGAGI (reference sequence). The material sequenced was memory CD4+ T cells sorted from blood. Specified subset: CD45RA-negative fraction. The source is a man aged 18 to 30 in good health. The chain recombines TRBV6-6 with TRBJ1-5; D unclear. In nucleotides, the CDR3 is TGTGCCAGCAGTTTAGTCTGGGGCAATCAGCCCCAGCATTTT. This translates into CASSLVWGNQPQHF.